The following is a T cell receptor (beta chain) sequence with its context. This CDR3 is also generated by other DNA sequences in the sample. V was pared by 4 bases and J by 2 bases, with 10 bases between. This CDR3 region has 14 residues. Germline CDR1 is WSHSY and CDR2 is SAAADI. This entry belongs to a study of shared clonotypes between healthy human individuals. Naivety among CD8 cells was defined by CD45RO negativity and positive CCR7 selection, thereby excluding terminally differentiated effector memory CD45RA+ cells. Method: immunoSEQ multiplex PCR; TCRdb's copy keeps in-frame clones and lacks some. This table has roughly 2 million clones, approximately 94% appearing once.

Sequenced input: naive CD8+ T cells sorted from blood. This chain links TRBV10-2 with TRBJ2-3; TRBD1 is a possible D gene (6 bases). This clonotype originated in a man aged 18 to 30 in good health. CDR3 DNA: TGCGCCAGCAGTGGGGGGCAAAACACAGATACGCAGTATTTT. Translating gives CASSGGQNTDTQYF.